The 28 T cell receptor beta chains in this list originate from one sample, sequenced in a study of post-analysis software for immune sequencing data. Their recognized antigens are unknown. Findings of the study overall: Five or six TRBV segments, including TRBV5-6, TRBV5-1 and TRBV20-1, were more frequent in patients than controls.

The authors incorporated unique molecular identifiers into the TCR beta cDNA libraries. A single record per CDR3 protein comes from TCRdb applying MiXCR to the PCR reads. The sample holds 820,000 or so distinct CDR3 sequences, approximately 53% seen once. The sample consisted of blood. All receptors derive from a girl between 10 and 17 years old with multiple sclerosis.

The chain employs TRBV7-8 and TRBJ2-6; maybe TRBD2 (7 bases). The CDR3 sequence is 20 residues long. CDR1 is SGHVS and CDR2 is FQNEAQ in the germline V gene. V was cut by 1 base and J by 4 bases, with 23 bases left in between. CDR3 nucleotides: TGTGCCAGCAGCTTAGATCAGGAACAGAGGGGGACTATGGGGGCCAACGTCCTGACTTTC. Translated, it gives CASSLDQEQRGTMGANVLTF.

The chain combines TRBV20-1 with TRBJ2-7; 9 bases line up with TRBD2. Trimming took 6 bases from V and 3 from J; bases not matched to a gene: 6. The V gene's germline CDR1 is DFQATT and CDR2 SNEGSKA (reference sequence). There are 13 residues in the CDR3. CDR3 residues: CSAALAGSYEQYF. CDR3 in DNA: TGCAGTGCCGCTCTAGCGGGAAGCTACGAGCAGTACTTC.

The V call is TRBV5-1, the J call TRBJ2-5; possibly TRBD2 for D (7 bases). Between the trimmed V and J ends, which lost 0 bases and 11 bases, there was a span of 17 bases. The CDR3 runs 14 residues. Germline loops: CDR1 SGHRS, CDR2 YFSETQ. This chain's CDR3 is CASSLGTAGWKQYF. The CDR3 region has the DNA TGCGCCAGCAGCTTGGGGACAGCGGGGTGGAAGCAGTACTTC.

The V gene is TRBV6-5, the J gene TRBJ2-1; perhaps D is TRBD1 or TRBD2 (5 bases each). From germline, CDR1 is MNHEY and CDR2 SVGAGI. The CDR3 covers 11 residues. Trimming took 6 bases from V and 14 from J, leaving 14 bases between them. The CDR3 sequence is CASSAGTRKFF. The CDR3 DNA sequence: TGTGCCAGCAGCGCCGGGACCAGGAAGTTCTTC.

This rearrangement joins TRBV20-1 to TRBJ1-5; D perhaps matches TRBD1 (6 bases). This CDR3 contains 15 residues. Germline loops: CDR1 DFQATT, CDR2 SNEGSKA (reference sequence). V gave up 1 base and J gave up 4 bases, with 14 bases separating them. CDR3 sequence: CSARGSLGGNQPQHF. Written as DNA, the CDR3 is TGCAGTGCTAGAGGGAGCCTAGGGGGTAATCAGCCCCAGCATTTT.

This chain connects TRBV5-1 to TRBJ1-1; 8 nucleotides align to TRBD1. The CDR3 runs to 17 residues. Unmatched junction bases numbered 8, after V lost 0 bases and J lost 1 base. CDR1 is SGHRS, CDR2 YFSETQ, per germline. The CDR3 bases are TGCGCCAGCAGCTTGGATCTAGGGACAGGCCCGAACACTGAAGCTTTCTTT. Translation: CASSLDLGTGPNTEAFF.

The count of this clonotype is one. V gene TRBV7-8 combines with J gene TRBJ2-2, with 9 bases lining up with TRBD1. V shed 5 bases, J shed 3 bases, and the junction held 4 bases outside the gene matches. Germline V CDR1 and CDR2: SGHVS, FQNEAQ. CDR3 length equals 15 residues. The chain's CDR3 is CASSRTGGYTGELFF. Here the CDR3 DNA reads TGTGCCAGCAGCCGCACAGGGGGCTACACCGGGGAGCTGTTTTTT.

CDR3 in amino acids: CAISAADRSNQPQHF. The CDR3 DNA reads as TGTGCCATCAGTGCCGCAGACAGATCTAATCAGCCCCAGCATTTT. The V and J genes are TRBV10-3 and TRBJ1-5, with D possibly matching TRBD1 (5 bases). Germline CDR1 reads ENHRY; CDR2 reads SYGVKD. Trimming pared 4 bases from V and 4 bases from J, leaving 14 bases between. The CDR3 has 15 amino acids.

The rearrangement uses TRBV21-1 and TRBJ2-1. TRBV21-1 is termed a pseudogene. This CDR3 has 11 residues. CDR3 residues: CARRSRYEQFF. The CDR3 DNA follows: TGTGCCAGGAGATCTAGATATGAGCAGTTCTTC.

This clonotype was counted only a few times. The chain employs TRBV20-1 and TRBJ2-4; 11 bases agree with TRBD2. Looked up from germline, CDR1 is DFQATT and CDR2 is SNEGSKA (reference sequence). The CDR3 runs to 15 residues. Trimming took 5 bases from V and 7 from J; bases not matched to a gene: 10. CDR3 DNA sequence: TGCAGTGCTTATAGCGGGAGGGCCCTCAAGAACATTCAGTACTTC. This gives the protein CSAYSGRALKNIQYF.

The chain links TRBV6-6 to TRBJ2-3, with 7 bases identical to TRBD2. In germline, CDR1 is MNHNY, CDR2 SVGAGI (reference sequence). V lost 1 base to trimming and J lost 5 bases; unmatched junction nucleotides: 6. The CDR3 length is 15 residues. CDR3 coding DNA: TGTGCCAGCAGTTACTTTGGGGGGGAGGGAGATACGCAGTATTTT. Residues: CASSYFGGEGDTQYF.

The chain couples TRBV5-1 to TRBJ2-1, with D perhaps TRBD2 (5 bases). Deletions cut 0 bases from V and 4 bases from J, with 14 bases between. CDR1 is SGHRS and CDR2 is YFSETQ in the germline V gene. The CDR3 totals 16 residues. The CDR3 protein is CASSLGSTGRYNEQFF. The CDR3 nucleotides read TGCGCCAGCAGCTTGGGATCGACGGGGAGATACAATGAGCAGTTCTTC.

The chain links TRBV12-3 or TRBV12-4 to TRBJ2-5; no clear D. With 9 bases removed from V and 5 bases from J, the gap between germline ends came to 19 bases. The length of the CDR3 is 14 residues. In DNA, the CDR3 is TGTGCCAGTTCAGCCCTCAGTCCTTGGGAGACCCAGTACTTC. Protein product: CASSALSPWETQYF.

The CDR3 loop reads CASSLDRMGNIQYF. CDR3 nucleotides: TGTGCCAGCAGCTTAGATAGGATGGGAAACATTCAGTACTTC. The chain is built from TRBV7-2 and TRBJ2-4; D is uncertain. The CDR3 runs to 14 residues. Trimming left V 1 base short and J 6 bases short, with 10 bases between. The V gene's germline CDR1 is SGHTA and CDR2 FQGNSA.

The chain combines TRBV4-1 with TRBJ2-3; 11 bases align to TRBD2. The germline CDR1 and CDR2 sequences are MGHRA and YSYEKL. The CDR3 is 16 residues long. The junction had 11 bases not matched to a gene; V was cut back by 6 bases and J by 6 bases. For the CDR3, the DNA is TGCGCCAGCAGAAATAGCGGGAGGGCCAAGTCCGATACGCAGTATTTT. As protein: CASRNSGRAKSDTQYF.

This clonotype was found a few times. DNA of the CDR3: TGCGCCAGCAGCCAAGTTTGGACCGCGGATAACTATGGCTACACCTTC. Its protein product is CASSQVWTADNYGYTF. The chain combines TRBV4-1 with TRBJ1-2; D uncertain. The CDR3 is made up of 16 amino acids. Germline-derived CDR1 and CDR2 are MGHRA and YSYEKL. Trimming pared 1 base from V and 1 base from J, leaving 13 bases between.

The chain joins TRBV4-1 to TRBJ1-2; no firm D call. Germline V lookup: CDR1 MGHRA, CDR2 YSYEKL. Trimming left V 0 bases short and J 2 bases short, with 7 bases between. This CDR3 contains 14 residues. CDR3 bases: TGCGCCAGCAGCCAAGACGAGATGAACTATGGCTACACCTTC. It encodes CASSQDEMNYGYTF.

This clonotype appeared a single time. The chain couples TRBV2 to TRBJ1-2; D call uncertain. The V gene's germline CDR1 is SNHLY and CDR2 FYNNEI. The CDR3 has 13 amino acids. Deletions cut 2 bases from V and 4 bases from J, with 8 bases between. CDR3 coding DNA: TGTGCCAGCAGTGAACAGTCCGCCTATGGCTACACCTTC. This codes for CASSEQSAYGYTF.

The rearrangement joins TRBV29-1 to TRBJ2-5, with D possibly being TRBD2 (5 bases). Near its end, the DNA agrees better with TRBJ2-7, so the J call may be wrong. This CDR3 has 13 amino acids. Germline V gives CDR1 SQVTM, CDR2 ANQGSEA. CDR3 loop: CSVERDAAHEQYF. CDR3 DNA: TGCAGCGTTGAACGGGATGCCGCTCACGAGCAGTACTTC.

With respect to this clonotype: The junction departs from the called germline gene at one end, perhaps through a read error. This chain links TRBV7-9 with TRBJ1-2, with TRBD1 identical over 9 bases. CDR1 and CDR2 from the germline V gene are SEHNR and FQNEAQ (reference sequence). The CDR3 is 14 amino acids. In DNA, the CDR3 is TGTGCCAGCAGCTTAGGGACAGGGGACTATGACTACACCTTC. This translates into CASSLGTGDYDYTF.

V is TRBV5-1 and J is TRBJ2-7; 12 bases map to TRBD2. The germline V gene has CDR1 SGHRS and CDR2 YFSETQ. J gave up 5 bases and V 2 bases, and 8 bases lay outside the gene matches. There are 16 residues in the CDR3. The CDR3, as DNA: TGCGCCAGCAGCTTTAGGACTAGCGGGACCCCCAACGAGCAGTACTTC. Amino acids: CASSFRTSGTPNEQYF.

A note on this clonotype: A junction end diverges from the germline sequence, so it may reflect a read error. The chain combines TRBV4-1 with TRBJ1-5; D gene uncertain. Germline-derived CDR1 and CDR2 are MGHRA and YSYEKL. This CDR3 region has 15 residues. The CDR3 nucleotides are TGCGCCGGCAGCCCTCGACTGGAGACGCGGCAGCCCCAGCATTTT. Its translation is CAGSPRLETRQPQHF.

DNA of the CDR3: TGCGCCCCCAGGATTGAGAGGGATCGAGGCAATCAGCCCCAGCATTTT. Residues: CAPRIERDRGNQPQHF. The chain couples TRBV5-1 to TRBJ1-5; D remains ambiguous. V was shortened by 10 bases and J by 2 bases, with 22 bases between the two germline ends. Germline V gives CDR1 SGHRS, CDR2 YFSETQ. The CDR3 is made up of 16 amino acids.

The rearrangement joins TRBV18 to TRBJ2-2; TRBD1 matches 7 bases. V shed 4 bases, J shed 0 bases, and the junction held 5 bases outside the gene matches. The CDR3 length is 16 residues. Germline CDR1 and CDR2: KGHSH and LQKENI. The CDR3 sequence: CASSHPTGTNTGELFF. The CDR3 nucleotides are TGTGCCAGCTCACACCCGACAGGGACGAACACCGGGGAGCTGTTTTTT.

This chain joins TRBV5-1 and TRBJ2-1; 7 nucleotides align to TRBD1. In germline, CDR1 is SGHRS, CDR2 YFSETQ. CDR3 size: 14 residues. V lost 3 bases and J lost 6; bases outside the gene matches: 6. The CDR3 region has the DNA TGCGCCAGCAGCTCCAAGGGACAGTTCAATGAGCAGTTCTTC. Encoded protein: CASSSKGQFNEQFF.

V gene TRBV5-1 combines with J gene TRBJ2-5; 11 bases are a match to TRBD2. The germline V gene encodes CDR1 SGHRS and CDR2 YFSETQ. The CDR3 has 14 residues. The junction had 9 bases not matched to a gene; V was cut back by 3 bases and J by 11 bases. CDR3 protein: CASSSTSGAGEQYF. DNA of the CDR3: TGCGCCAGCAGCTCGACTAGCGGGGCTGGGGAGCAGTACTTC.

The chain has TRBV4-1 and TRBJ2-6; D call uncertain. Trimming pared 0 bases from V and 2 bases from J, leaving 8 bases between. The CDR3 has 16 residues. CDR1 and CDR2 from the germline V gene are MGHRA and YSYEKL. The CDR3, as DNA: TGCGCCAGCAGCCAAGATGTGGCGGCTGGGGCCAACGTCCTGACTTTC. It yields the protein CASSQDVAAGANVLTF.

The J gene is TRBJ2-3, the V gene TRBV4-1, with a weak D call TRBD2 (6 bases). The CDR3 covers 16 residues. The V end was cut by 0 bases, the J end by 2 bases, with 12 bases between. The germline V gene encodes CDR1 MGHRA and CDR2 YSYEKL. The CDR3 protein is CASSQEVRDFTDTQYF. DNA of the CDR3: TGCGCCAGCAGCCAAGAGGTCCGGGACTTCACAGATACGCAGTATTTT.